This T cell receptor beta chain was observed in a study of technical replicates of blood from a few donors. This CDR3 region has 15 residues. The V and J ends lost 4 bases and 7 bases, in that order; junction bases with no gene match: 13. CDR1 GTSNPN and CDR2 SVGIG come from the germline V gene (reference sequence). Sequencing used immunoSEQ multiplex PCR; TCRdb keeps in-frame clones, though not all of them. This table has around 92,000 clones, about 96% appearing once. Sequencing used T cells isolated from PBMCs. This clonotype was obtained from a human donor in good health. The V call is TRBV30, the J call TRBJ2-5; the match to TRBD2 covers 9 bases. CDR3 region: CAWTPTILAGGTQYF. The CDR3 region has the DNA TGTGCCTGGACCCCAACTATACTAGCGGGCGGGACCCAGTACTTC.